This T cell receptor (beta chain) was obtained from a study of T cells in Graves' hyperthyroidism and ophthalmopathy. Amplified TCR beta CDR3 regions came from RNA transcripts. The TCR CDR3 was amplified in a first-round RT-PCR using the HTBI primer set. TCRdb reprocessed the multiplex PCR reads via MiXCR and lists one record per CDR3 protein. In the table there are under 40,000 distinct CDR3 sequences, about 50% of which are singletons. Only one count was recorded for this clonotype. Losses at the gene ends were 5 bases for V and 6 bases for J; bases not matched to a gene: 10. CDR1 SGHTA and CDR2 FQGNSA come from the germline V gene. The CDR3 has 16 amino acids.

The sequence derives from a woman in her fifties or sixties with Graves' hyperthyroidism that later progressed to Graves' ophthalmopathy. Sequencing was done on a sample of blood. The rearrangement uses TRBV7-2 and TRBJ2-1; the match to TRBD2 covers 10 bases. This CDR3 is CASSLGLAGVFNEQFF. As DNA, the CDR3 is TGTGCCAGCAGCCTGGGGCTAGCGGGAGTCTTCAATGAGCAGTTCTTC.